These T cell receptor beta chains were read from a single sample in a study of blood T cells in healthy people across ages. TCRdb redid the calling of the 5' RACE reads with MiXCR, one entry per CDR3 protein. The table lists 800,000 to 1,000,000 distinct CDR3 sequences, roughly 50% of them singletons. Material: blood. The origin of the receptors is a man aged 30-40 years in good health. The CDR3 runs from the conserved cysteine through the conserved F or W. The D gene is left open where the match is weak. Some rows mark clone size as missing; the rest say once, few, many or name a class of expanded clone.

v_gene	abundance	j_gene	d_gene	CDR3nt	CDR3aa
TRBV18	once	TRBJ1-2	-	TGTGCCAGCTCACCTTCTGTGGGGGATGTCTATGGCTACACCTTC	CASSPSVGDVYGYTF
TRBV4-1	few	TRBJ2-3	-	TGCGCCAGCAGCCAGCATGGACAGTTCACAGATACGCAGTATTTT	CASSQHGQFTDTQYF
TRBV7-2	many	TRBJ2-1	TRBD2	TGTGCCAGCAGCTCGACTAGCGGGGGGCTGGGGTATGAGCAGTTCTTC	CASSSTSGGLGYEQFF
TRBV5-6	few	TRBJ2-1	-	TGTGCCAGCAGCTTTCCCAGATCATATGAGCAGTTCTTC	CASSFPRSYEQFF
TRBV6-5	-	TRBJ2-3	TRBD1	TGTGCCAGCAGTTACGCGACAGGGGAAATGCCAGATACGCAGTATTTT	CASSYATGEMPDTQYF
TRBV29-1	-	TRBJ1-2	-	TGCAGCGTTGAAGAGAACTATGGCTACACCTTC	CSVEENYGYTF
TRBV29-1	-	TRBJ1-2	-	TGCAGCGTTGACCCAGGACCCGGTTACACCTTC	CSVDPGPGYTF
TRBV28	-	TRBJ1-5	TRBD1	TGTGCCAGCACACGGGACAGGGGTAATCAGCCCCAGCATTTT	CASTRDRGNQPQHF
TRBV5-1	-	TRBJ1-2	-	TGCGCCAGCAGCTCCGGGAGGGGGGACGTAACGGTATATGGCTACACCTTC	CASSSGRGDVTVYGYTF
TRBV28	-	TRBJ2-3	TRBD1	TGTGCCACACAGGGACAGGGTGTAAATACGCAGTATTTT	CATQGQGVNTQYF
TRBV14	-	TRBJ2-3	TRBD2	TGTGCCAGCAGCCAAGAACTAGCGGGGCCCACAGATACGCAGTATTTT	CASSQELAGPTDTQYF
TRBV20-1	-	TRBJ2-3	-	TGCAGTGCCGGTCGGACTGGCACAGATACGCAGTATTTT	CSAGRTGTDTQYF
TRBV7-2	few	TRBJ2-7	TRBD1	TGTGCCAGCAGCAAAAGGACAGGGGAACTCTCCTACGAGCAGTACTTC	CASSKRTGELSYEQYF
TRBV27	few	TRBJ1-5	-	TGTGCCAGCAGTTTAGTGGGGTCAGGCGCCTCGTTTTGGCCCCAGCATTTT	CASSLVGSGASFWPQHF
TRBV20-1	-	TRBJ1-5	-	TGCAGTGCTAGAGATCGGGGGGCTGGGGGCAATCAGCCCCAGCATTTT	CSARDRGAGGNQPQHF
TRBV28	-	TRBJ2-5	-	TGTGCCAGCAAAAACCCTACCAGACTTCAAGAGACCCAGTACTTC	CASKNPTRLQETQYF
TRBV6-2/TRBV6-3	-	TRBJ2-3	-	TGTGCCACCCAAAGACGGGGCCCCGGAGCAGATACGCAGTATTTT	CATQRRGPGADTQYF
TRBV12-3/TRBV12-4	-	TRBJ1-5	-	TGTGCCAGCAGTTTGGCAGGGCAGCCCCAGAATTTT	CASSLAGQPQNF
TRBV25-1	once	TRBJ2-7	-	TGTGCCAGCGAAGCAGGCTCTTACGAGCAGTACTTC	CASEAGSYEQYF
TRBV7-2	once	TRBJ2-3	-	TGTGCCAGCAGCTTAGGTCCTGAGTCACACAGATACGCGTATTTT	CASSLGPESHRYAYF
TRBV12-3/TRBV12-4	few	TRBJ2-5	TRBD1	TGTGCCAGCAGGATGTCAGGGGGCGGGAAAGAGACCCAGTACTTC	CASRMSGGGKETQYF
TRBV9	few	TRBJ2-3	TRBD1	TGTGCCAGCAGCGTAGACGGGCAGGGGGCCGGAGATACGCAGTATTTT	CASSVDGQGAGDTQYF
TRBV20-1	-	TRBJ2-7	TRBD2	TGCAGTGTTCGAAATAGCGGGGGGGCCTACGAGCAGTACTTC	CSVRNSGGAYEQYF
TRBV6-5	few	TRBJ2-1	TRBD1	TGTGCCAGCAGTTACTCGGGACAGGGATACAATGAGCAGTTCTTC	CASSYSGQGYNEQFF
TRBV12-3/TRBV12-4	-	TRBJ2-1	-	TGTGCCAGCAATACTGGTCCTACCCAGTTCTTC	CASNTGPTQFF
TRBV30	-	TRBJ2-1	TRBD1	TGTGCCTGGAGTGTGGGACAGGGTATCAATGAGCAGTTCTTC	CAWSVGQGINEQFF
TRBV7-2	-	TRBJ2-3	-	TGTGCCAGCAGCTTACGAATCGCAGATACGCGGTATTTT	CASSLRIADTRYF
TRBV29-1	many	TRBJ2-3	-	TGCAGCGTTGAAGACCTAATAGATACGCAGTATTTT	CSVEDLIDTQYF
TRBV7-2	few	TRBJ1-2	-	TGTGCCAGCAGTCAGCCGTCAACTAACTATGGCTACACCTTC	CASSQPSTNYGYTF
TRBV12-3/TRBV12-4	few	TRBJ1-1	-	TGTGCCAGCCAAAGGGAGGCGGACACTGAAGCTTTCTTT	CASQREADTEAFF
TRBV7-9	-	TRBJ2-3	-	TGTGCCAGCCAGGGGAGACTTAGCACAGATACGCAGTATTTT	CASQGRLSTDTQYF
TRBV28	-	TRBJ1-2	-	TGTGCCACCGCGGGCCCTAACTATGGCTACACCTTC	CATAGPNYGYTF
TRBV27	-	TRBJ2-7	-	TGTGCCAGCAGTCCCCCGGGACGAGGTGGAGTCCACGAGCAGTACTTC	CASSPPGRGGVHEQYF
TRBV9	-	TRBJ2-7	TRBD1	TGTGCCAGCACCAAAGGCGGGACAGGGGGCATTGAGGAGCAGTACTTC	CASTKGGTGGIEEQYF
TRBV3-1	-	TRBJ1-6	-	TGTGCCAGCAGCCAAGGACCCGGGATTGATTCACCCCTCCACTTT	CASSQGPGIDSPLHF
TRBV27	-	TRBJ1-1	TRBD1	TGTGCCAGCAGTTTATCCCGGACAGGGGGCTGGTACACTGAAGCTTTCTTT	CASSLSRTGGWYTEAFF
TRBV5-1	few	TRBJ2-1	TRBD1	TGCGCCAGCAGCAGGGGACAGGGGGTTCTAAATGAGCAGTTCTTC	CASSRGQGVLNEQFF
TRBV20-1	-	TRBJ2-3	TRBD2	TGCAGTGCTGGAGTAGCGGGGGGGGTGGGTGATACGCAGTATTTT	CSAGVAGGVGDTQYF
TRBV6-4	few	TRBJ2-5	-	TGTGCCAGCAGTCCCCTCGCGGGGTTGCAAGAGACCCAGTACTTC	CASSPLAGLQETQYF
TRBV6-1	few	TRBJ1-5	TRBD1	TGTGCCAGCAGTGAGACAGGGGGCGGGCAGCCCCAGCATTTT	CASSETGGGQPQHF
TRBV27	few	TRBJ2-1	-	TGTGCCAGCAGTACCAGGGATCACTACAATGAGCAGTTCTTC	CASSTRDHYNEQFF
TRBV5-1	few	TRBJ1-4	TRBD1	TGCGCCAGCAGCTATGACAGGGTCGGGGAAAAACTGTTTTTT	CASSYDRVGEKLFF
TRBV4-3	-	TRBJ2-5	TRBD1	TGCGCCAGCAGCCCGGGACAGGGAGGACAAGAGACCCAGTACTTC	CASSPGQGGQETQYF
TRBV12-3/TRBV12-4	-	TRBJ2-2	TRBD2	TGTGCCAGCAGTTTAAGCGGGGGCATCGGGGAGCTGTTTTTT	CASSLSGGIGELFF
TRBV3-1	-	TRBJ1-2	-	TGTGCCAGCAGCCAAGTGGGGGGGCCCACTTTCTATGGCTACACCTTC	CASSQVGGPTFYGYTF